This T cell receptor (beta chain) comes out of a study of vaccination effects on CD4 cells after COVID-19. General study points: Vaccine-induced clones in healthy vaccinees cross-reacted with common cold coronaviruses in only 1 of 255 cases. Relatively few convalescent patients took part in the study, which had no early post-infection timepoints.

Clones were sequenced by immunoSEQ multiplex PCR, and TCRdb holds only the in-frame ones, with some missing. The sample has 71,000 or so clones, roughly 72% seen once. About this clone: Its antigen is undetermined.

Sequencing followed a ViraFEST assay step that expanded antigen-specific CD4+ T cells with viral peptide pools. At the end of around 11 days of culture, CD4+ T cells were isolated. Vaccinated recipients, who were negative for nucleocapsid antibodies, had no history of SARS-CoV-2 infection. Supplemented with roughly 9.6 IU/ml IL-2 and 10 ug/ml peptides, about 2 million PBMC per well were kept in culture. A half-medium replacement with IL-2 medium was carried out on days 3 and 7. This TCR came from a human donor who received a COVID-19 vaccine. The sequenced sample was CD4+ T cells from PBMCs cultured with HCoV-OC43 spike peptides, obtained before COVID-19 vaccination. Subset described: HCoV-OC43 spike overlapping peptide pool stimulation.

Here the CDR3 DNA reads TGTGCCAGCACCAGAGGGGTGAGCTCTGGAAACACCATATATTTT. Its protein product is CASTRGVSSGNTIYF. The V and J genes are TRBV3-1 (or the pseudogene TRBV3-2) and TRBJ1-3; D possibly corresponds to TRBD1 (5 bases). Germline-derived CDR1 and CDR2 are LGHDT and YNNKEL (reference sequence). The CDR3 extends over 15 amino acids. Trimming cost V 7 bases and J 0 bases, with 13 bases left between them.